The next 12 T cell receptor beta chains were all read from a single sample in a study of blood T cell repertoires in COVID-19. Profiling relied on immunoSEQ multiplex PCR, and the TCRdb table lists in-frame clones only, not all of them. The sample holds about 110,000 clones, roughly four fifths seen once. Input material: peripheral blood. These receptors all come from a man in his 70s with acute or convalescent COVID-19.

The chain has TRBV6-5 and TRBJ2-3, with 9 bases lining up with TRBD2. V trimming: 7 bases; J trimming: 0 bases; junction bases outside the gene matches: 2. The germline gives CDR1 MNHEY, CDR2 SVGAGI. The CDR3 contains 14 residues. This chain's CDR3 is CASTLAGSTDTQYF. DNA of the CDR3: TGTGCCAGCACTCTAGCGGGGAGCACAGATACGCAGTATTTT.

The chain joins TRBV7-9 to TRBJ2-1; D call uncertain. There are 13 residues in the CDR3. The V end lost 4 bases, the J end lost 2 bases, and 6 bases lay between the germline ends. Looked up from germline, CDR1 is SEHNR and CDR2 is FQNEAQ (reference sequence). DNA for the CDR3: TGTGCCAGCAGCTCCCCCACCTACAATGAGCAGTTCTTC. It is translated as CASSSPTYNEQFF.

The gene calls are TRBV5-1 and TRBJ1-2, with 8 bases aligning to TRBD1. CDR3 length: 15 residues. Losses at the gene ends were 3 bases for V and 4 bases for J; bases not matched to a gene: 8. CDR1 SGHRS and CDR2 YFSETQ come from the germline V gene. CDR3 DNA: TGCGCCAGCAGCTCACAGGGGGTCACGGCCTATGGCTACACCTTC. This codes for CASSSQGVTAYGYTF.

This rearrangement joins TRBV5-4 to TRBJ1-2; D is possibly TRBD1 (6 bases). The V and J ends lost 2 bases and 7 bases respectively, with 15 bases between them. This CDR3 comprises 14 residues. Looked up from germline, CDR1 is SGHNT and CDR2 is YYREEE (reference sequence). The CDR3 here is CASSLGQKGSGYTF. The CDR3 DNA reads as TGTGCCAGCAGCTTAGGACAGAAGGGTAGTGGCTACACCTTC.

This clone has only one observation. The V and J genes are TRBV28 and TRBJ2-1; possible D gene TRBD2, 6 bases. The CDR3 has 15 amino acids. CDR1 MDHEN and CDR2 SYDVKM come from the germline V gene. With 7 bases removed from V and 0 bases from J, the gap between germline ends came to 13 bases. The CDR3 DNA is TGTGCCAGCAAGGAGGGGTCCGCCTCCTACAATGAGCAGTTCTTC. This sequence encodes CASKEGSASYNEQFF.

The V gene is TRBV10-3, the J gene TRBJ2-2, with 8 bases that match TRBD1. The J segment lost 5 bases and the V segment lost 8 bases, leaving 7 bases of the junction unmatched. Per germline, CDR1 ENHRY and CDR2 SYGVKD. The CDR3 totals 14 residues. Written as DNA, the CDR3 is TGTGCCATCGGTAGGACAGGGCGGACCGGGGAGCTGTTTTTT. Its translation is CAIGRTGRTGELFF.

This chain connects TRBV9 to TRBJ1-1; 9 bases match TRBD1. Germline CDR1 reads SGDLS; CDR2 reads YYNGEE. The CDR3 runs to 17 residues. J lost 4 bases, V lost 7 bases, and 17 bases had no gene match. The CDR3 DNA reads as TGTGCCAGCGGGCGCGGGGGGACAGGGTTGGGGCCCACTGAAGCTTTCTTT. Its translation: CASGRGGTGLGPTEAFF.

The CDR3 reads CATSDWTSTPGTGELFF. The CDR3 coding sequence is TGTGCCACCAGTGATTGGACTAGCACCCCAGGAACCGGGGAGCTGTTTTTT. The chain uses TRBV24-1 and TRBJ2-2, with 8 positions matching TRBD2. CDR1 and CDR2 (germline): KGHDR, SFDVKD. This CDR3 is built from 17 residues. Trimming took 2 bases from V and 5 from J; bases not matched to a gene: 9.

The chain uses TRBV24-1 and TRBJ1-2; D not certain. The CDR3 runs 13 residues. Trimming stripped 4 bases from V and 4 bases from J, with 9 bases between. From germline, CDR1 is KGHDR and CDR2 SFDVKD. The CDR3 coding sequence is TGTGCCACCAGTGACGGAGGGCCCTATGGCTACACCTTC. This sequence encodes CATSDGGPYGYTF.

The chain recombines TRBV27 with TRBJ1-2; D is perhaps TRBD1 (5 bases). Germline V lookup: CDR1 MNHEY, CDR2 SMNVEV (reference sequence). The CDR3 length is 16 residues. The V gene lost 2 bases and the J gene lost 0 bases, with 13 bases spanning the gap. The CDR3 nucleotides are TGTGCCAGCAGTTTAATGGGCGGACAAGCTAACTATGGCTACACCTTC. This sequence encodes CASSLMGGQANYGYTF.

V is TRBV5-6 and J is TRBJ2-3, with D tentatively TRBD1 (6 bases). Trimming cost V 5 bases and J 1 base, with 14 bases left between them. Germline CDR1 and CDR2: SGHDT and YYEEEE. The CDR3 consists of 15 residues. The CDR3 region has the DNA TGTGCCAGCAGTAGAGTGGCAGGGGGCACAGATACGCAGTATTTT. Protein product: CASSRVAGGTDTQYF.

CDR3 nucleotides: TGTGCCAGCAGTCGGGACATCTCTGGAAACACCATATATTTT. This encodes CASSRDISGNTIYF. The chain carries TRBV6-2 or TRBV6-3 and TRBJ1-3; TRBD1 is a possible D gene (6 bases). CDR1 MNHEY and CDR2 SVGEGT come from the germline V gene. V was pared by 5 bases and J by 0 bases, with 8 bases between. This CDR3 contains 14 residues.